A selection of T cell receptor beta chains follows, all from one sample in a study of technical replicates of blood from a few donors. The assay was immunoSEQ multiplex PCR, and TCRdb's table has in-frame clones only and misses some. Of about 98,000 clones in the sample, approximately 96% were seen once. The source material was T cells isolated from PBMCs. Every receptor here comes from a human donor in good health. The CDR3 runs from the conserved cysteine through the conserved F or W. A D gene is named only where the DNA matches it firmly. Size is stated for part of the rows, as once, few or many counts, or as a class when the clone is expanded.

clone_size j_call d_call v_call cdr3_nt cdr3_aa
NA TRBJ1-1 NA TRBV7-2 TGTGCCAGCAGCTCTCTAGAACTGAACACTGAAGCTTTCTTT CASSSLELNTEAFF
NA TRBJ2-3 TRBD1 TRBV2 TGTGCCAGCAGAGAGCGGACCGGGACAGGGGTTTCTGATACGCAGTATTTT CASRERTGTGVSDTQYF
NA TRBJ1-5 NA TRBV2 TGTGCCAGCAGCCGTCAGGCGGGCGATGGGGGCAATCAGCCCCAGCATTTT CASSRQAGDGGNQPQHF
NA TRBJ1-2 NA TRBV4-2 TGTGCCAGCAGCCAAGATAGCCAGTCCAGCTATGGCTACACCTTC CASSQDSQSSYGYTF
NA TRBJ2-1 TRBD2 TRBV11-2 TGTGCCAGCAGCCAGAGCGGGAGAGCATACAATGAGCAGTTCTTC CASSQSGRAYNEQFF
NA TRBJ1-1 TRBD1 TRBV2 TGTGCCAGCAGTGTGCAGGGGGTCGGGAACACTGAAGCTTTCTTT CASSVQGVGNTEAFF
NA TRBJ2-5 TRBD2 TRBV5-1 TGCGCCAGCAGCTTGGCGGGAGCGGGGGAGACCCAGTACTTC CASSLAGAGETQYF
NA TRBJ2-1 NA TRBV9 TGTGCCAGCAGCGTAGCTGAAGGAGGGGTCAATGAGCAGTTCTTC CASSVAEGGVNEQFF
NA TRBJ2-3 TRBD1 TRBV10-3 TGTGCCATCAGTGTTTCCGGGACAGGGGCGGGAGATACGCAGTATTTT CAISVSGTGAGDTQYF
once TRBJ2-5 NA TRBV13 TGTGCCAGCAGCTTAGGGTATTTGGAGACCCAGTACTTC CASSLGYLETQYF
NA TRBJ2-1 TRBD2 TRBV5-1 TGCGCCAGCAGCGACATACAGGGGAGGCTAGCGGGAGTGAATGAGCAGTTCTTC CASSDIQGRLAGVNEQFF
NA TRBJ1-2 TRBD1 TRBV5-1 TGCGCCAGCAGCTTTTGGCAGGGGGCGAGTGGCTACACCTTC CASSFWQGASGYTF
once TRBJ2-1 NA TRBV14 TGTGCCAGCAACCCCGGGAGTCCATTTGAAGTCTCCTACAATGAGCAGTTCTTC CASNPGSPFEVSYNEQFF